What follows describes a single TCR beta chain. Clones were sequenced by immunoSEQ multiplex PCR, and TCRdb holds only the in-frame ones, with some missing. The sample holds some 500,000 clones; around 96% are singletons and the top ten take 0.06%. This specimen comes from a study of shared clonotypes between healthy human individuals. This receptor was obtained from a woman in her thirties in good health. Sample: naive CD4+ T cells sorted from blood. Subset indicated: CD45RA+ positively selected.

In DNA, the CDR3 is TGTGCCAGCAGCCCCAGGAGGGGGCACGAAAAACTGTTTTTT. This translates into CASSPRRGHEKLFF. The rearrangement uses TRBV11-2 and TRBJ1-4, with 7 bases lining up with TRBD1. The CDR3 has 14 residues. J was trimmed by 8 bases and V by 5 bases; bases with no gene match: 8. The V gene's germline CDR1 is SGHAT and CDR2 FQNNGV.